This T cell receptor (beta chain) appears in the sequencing data of a study of T cells in Graves' hyperthyroidism and ophthalmopathy. The study, taken as a whole, reports: From stable hyperthyroidism, ophthalmopathy was set apart by a 13 V-J model.

This clonotype was seen at least ten times. Its antigen is unknown. This CDR3 has 14 residues. Germline CDR1 reads MDHEN; CDR2 reads SYDVKM. Between the trimmed V and J ends, which lost 10 bases and 2 bases, there was a span of 18 bases. There were TCR beta CDR3 regions amplified from RNA transcripts. HTBI primers were employed in a first-round RT-PCR of the TCR CDR3. TCRdb itself ran the multiplex PCR reads through MiXCR, one entry per CDR3 protein. The data contain more than 300,000 distinct CDR3 sequences, roughly 15% of them singletons. The sequence came from a woman younger than 45 with Graves' ophthalmopathy. This chain joins TRBV28 and TRBJ2-7, with D tentatively TRBD1 (5 bases). The sample taken for sequencing was blood. The CDR3 loop is CATQYRGHPYEQYF. CDR3 coding DNA: TGTGCCACTCAATACCGAGGACACCCCTACGAGCAGTACTTC.